This T cell receptor (beta chain) stems from a study of CD4 and CD8 cells across lung adenocarcinoma regions. The germline V gene has CDR1 MNHNS and CDR2 SASEGT. CDR3 size: 15 residues. The ends were cut back, 9 bases at V and 9 bases at J, with 25 bases in the middle. MiXCR, applied by TCRdb to the PCR reads, yields one record per CDR3 protein. The repertoire holds 20,000 to 25,000 distinct CDR3 sequences, with over 40% as singletons. The patients had localized lung adenocarcinoma, a non-small cell subtype. This clonotype was counted a single time. Sequenced sample: CD4+ T cells from the center of a lung tumor. The sequence was collected from a male donor with lung adenocarcinoma. The CD4 and CD8 labels of this study may be unreliable. The chain has TRBV6-1 and TRBJ2-3; D is uncertain. The CDR3 sequence is CARSLQSVITGTQYF. CDR3 DNA: TGTGCCAGGAGCCTCCAGTCTGTAATCACCGGGACGCAGTATTTT.